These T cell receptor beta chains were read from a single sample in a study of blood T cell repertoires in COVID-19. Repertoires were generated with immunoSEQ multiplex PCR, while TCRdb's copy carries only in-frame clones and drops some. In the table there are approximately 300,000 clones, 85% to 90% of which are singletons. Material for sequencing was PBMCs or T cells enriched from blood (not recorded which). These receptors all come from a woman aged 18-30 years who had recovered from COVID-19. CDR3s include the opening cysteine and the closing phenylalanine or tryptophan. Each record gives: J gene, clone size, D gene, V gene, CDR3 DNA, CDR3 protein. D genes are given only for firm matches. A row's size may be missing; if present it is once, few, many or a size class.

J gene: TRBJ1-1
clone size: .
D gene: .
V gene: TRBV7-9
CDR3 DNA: TGTGCCAGCAGCCGGGCAGGGGAAGCTGAAGCTTTCTTT
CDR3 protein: CASSRAGEAEAFF

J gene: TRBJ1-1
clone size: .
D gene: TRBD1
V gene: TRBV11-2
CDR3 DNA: TGTGCCAGCAGCTTACCCGACAGGGATGAGGAGAACACTGAAGCTTTCTTT
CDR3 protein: CASSLPDRDEENTEAFF

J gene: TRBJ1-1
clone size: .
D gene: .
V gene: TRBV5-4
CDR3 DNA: TGTGCCAGCAGCTTGCAGTTCAGGGAAGCTTTCTTT
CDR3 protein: CASSLQFREAFF

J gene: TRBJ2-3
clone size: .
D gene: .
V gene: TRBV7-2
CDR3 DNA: TGTGCCAGCAGCCCCCCCGCGAATACGCAGTATTTT
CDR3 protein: CASSPPANTQYF

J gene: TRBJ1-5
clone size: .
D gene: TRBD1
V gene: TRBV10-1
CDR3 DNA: TGCGCCAGCCAAAGACAGGGTGGCCAGCCCCAGCATTTT
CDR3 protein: CASQRQGGQPQHF

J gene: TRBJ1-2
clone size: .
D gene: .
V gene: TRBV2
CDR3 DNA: TGTGCCAGCAGTGAGGGGGCAGAGGCTAACTATGGCTACACCTTC
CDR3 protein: CASSEGAEANYGYTF

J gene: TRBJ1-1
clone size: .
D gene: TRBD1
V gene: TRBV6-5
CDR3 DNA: TGTGCCAGCAGCTCAGGGGGCAGAGTGCCTGAAGCTTTCTTT
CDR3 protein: CASSSGGRVPEAFF

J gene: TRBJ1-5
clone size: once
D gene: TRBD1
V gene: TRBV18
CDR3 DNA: TGTGCCAGCTCACAAACAGGGGGCGGAAATCAGCCCCAGCATTTT
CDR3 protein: CASSQTGGGNQPQHF

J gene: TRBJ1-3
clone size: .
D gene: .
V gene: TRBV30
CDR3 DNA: TGTGCCTGGAGCGAACAGGTACTCTCTGGAAACACCATATATTTT
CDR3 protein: CAWSEQVLSGNTIYF

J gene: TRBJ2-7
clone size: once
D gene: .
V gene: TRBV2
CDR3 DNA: TGTGCCAGCAAAGAGAGGGAAGGCGTCCGCTACGAGCAGTACTTC
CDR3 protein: CASKEREGVRYEQYF

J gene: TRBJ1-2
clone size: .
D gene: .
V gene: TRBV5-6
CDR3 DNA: TGTGCCAGCAGCTTCCCCTTAAGCGGCTACACCTTC
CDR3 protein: CASSFPLSGYTF